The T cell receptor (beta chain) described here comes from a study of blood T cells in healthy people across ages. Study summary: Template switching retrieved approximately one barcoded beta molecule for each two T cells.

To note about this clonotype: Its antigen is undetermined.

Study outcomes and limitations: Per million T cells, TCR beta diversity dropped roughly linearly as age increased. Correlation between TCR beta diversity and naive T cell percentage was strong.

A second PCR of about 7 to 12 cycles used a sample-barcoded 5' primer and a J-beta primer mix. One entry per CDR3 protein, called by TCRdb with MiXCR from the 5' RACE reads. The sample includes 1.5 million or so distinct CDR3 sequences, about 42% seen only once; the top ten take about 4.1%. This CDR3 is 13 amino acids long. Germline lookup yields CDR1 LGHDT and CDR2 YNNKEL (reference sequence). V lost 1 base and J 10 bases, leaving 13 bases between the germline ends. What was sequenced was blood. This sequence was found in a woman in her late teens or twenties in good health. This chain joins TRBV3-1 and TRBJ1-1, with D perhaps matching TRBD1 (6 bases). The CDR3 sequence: CASSQGGGRVAFF. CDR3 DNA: TGTGCCAGCAGCCAAGGTGGGGGGCGCGTAGCTTTCTTT.